The 10 T cell receptor beta chains presented below share a single source sample, sequenced in a study of T cell responses to AZD1222 COVID-19 vaccine. TCRdb keeps only in-frame clones here, not all; method: immunoSEQ multiplex PCR. The sample records roughly 120,000 clones, approximately 90% being singletons. Sequenced here: peripheral blood, sampled 28 days after the second AZD1222 dose. Receptor source: an adult who received the AZD1222 COVID-19 vaccine.

This clone is a singleton in its sample. The V gene is TRBV19, the J gene TRBJ1-2, with 11 bases lining up with TRBD1. CDR3 size: 14 residues. J lost 5 bases, V lost 7 bases, and 6 bases had no gene match. Germline lookup yields CDR1 LNHDA and CDR2 SQIVND (reference sequence). Here the CDR3 DNA reads TGTGCCAGTAAATGGACAGGGGGCATTTATGGCTACACCTTC. It codes for CASKWTGGIYGYTF.

CDR3 region: CASSPLGVSYEQYF. CDR3 DNA sequence: TGTGCCAGCTCACCGCTCGGCGTCTCCTACGAGCAGTACTTC. The V and J genes are TRBV18 and TRBJ2-7; no firm D call. Germline V lookup: CDR1 KGHSH, CDR2 LQKENI. The V gene lost 3 bases and the J gene lost 0 bases, with 9 bases spanning the gap. The CDR3 contains 14 residues.

The CDR3 nucleotides are TGTGCCAGCAGCTTAGGGGGGGAGCGGGACACTGAAGCTTTCTTT. Its translation is CASSLGGERDTEAFF. The genes are TRBV11-3 and TRBJ1-1; D is perhaps TRBD1 (5 bases). CDR1 SGHNT and CDR2 YENEEA come from the germline V gene. The CDR3 is 15 residues long. With 1 base removed from V and 3 bases from J, the gap between germline ends came to 12 bases.

The chain employs TRBV13 and TRBJ1-5, with D unclear. V was pared by 0 bases and J by 5 bases, with 5 bases between. From germline, CDR1 is PRHDT and CDR2 FYEKMQ (reference sequence). The CDR3 length is 13 residues. The CDR3 DNA reads as TGTGCCAGCAGCTTAGGCGGTTATCAGCCCCAGCATTTT. This translates into CASSLGGYQPQHF.

V gene TRBV5-8 combines with J gene TRBJ2-2; 9 bases are a match to TRBD2. Germline lookup yields CDR1 SGHTS and CDR2 YDEGEE. Unmatched junction bases numbered 10, after V lost 0 bases and J lost 7 bases. The CDR3 has 17 amino acids. CDR3 in amino acids: CASSLVDTSGLHGELFF. The CDR3 DNA is TGTGCCAGCAGCTTGGTGGATACTAGCGGGCTCCACGGGGAGCTGTTTTTT.

The chain employs TRBV2 and TRBJ2-7; 8 positions agree with TRBD1. V shed 7 bases, J shed 4 bases, and the junction held 12 bases outside the gene matches. The CDR3 runs 15 residues. CDR1 and CDR2 from the germline V gene are SNHLY and FYNNEI. CDR3 amino acids: CASTPSQGAGYEQYF. CDR3 nucleotides: TGTGCCAGCACACCCTCGCAGGGGGCTGGGTACGAGCAGTACTTC. The whole variable domain, filled in from reference TRBV2 and TRBJ2-7, reads EPEVTQTPSHQVTQMGQEVILRCVPISNHLYFYWYRQILGQKVEFLVSFYNNEISEKSEIFDDQFSVERPDGSNFTLKIRSTKLEDSAMYFCASTPSQGAGYEQYFGPGTRLTVT.

J is TRBJ2-7 and V is TRBV5-4; 9 bases are shared with TRBD2. V lost 0 bases to trimming and J lost 5 bases; unmatched junction nucleotides: 12. The CDR3 has 17 residues. Germline V gives CDR1 SGHNT, CDR2 YYREEE (reference sequence). CDR3 in amino acids: CASSLVGLARSPNEQYF. In DNA form, the CDR3 reads TGTGCCAGCAGCTTGGTGGGACTAGCCCGATCACCCAACGAGCAGTACTTC.

V is TRBV6-7 and J is TRBJ1-5; D is ambiguous. TRBV6-7 is marked as an open reading frame, function uncertain. This CDR3 region has 15 residues. V dropped 3 bases and J dropped 2 bases, with 11 bases sitting between them. The CDR3 region is CASSYAGGGNQPQHF. For the CDR3, the DNA is TGTGCCAGCAGTTATGCAGGTGGGGGCAATCAGCCCCAGCATTTT.

This rearrangement joins TRBV28 to TRBJ2-7, with 7 bases fitting TRBD2. Germline lookup yields CDR1 MDHEN and CDR2 SYDVKM. The CDR3 extends over 14 amino acids. The V and J ends lost 3 bases and 7 bases, in that order; junction bases with no gene match: 9. The CDR3 loop reads CASSLGGSFGEQYF. CDR3 sequence (DNA): TGTGCCAGCAGTTTGGGCGGGAGTTTCGGGGAGCAGTACTTC. Drawing the rest from reference TRBV28 and TRBJ2-7, the complete variable domain is DVKVTQSSRYLVKRTGEKVFLECVQDMDHENMFWYRQDPGLGLRLIYFSYDVKMKEKGDIPEGYSVSREKKERFSLILESASTNQTSMYLCASSLGGSFGEQYFGPGTRLTVT.

This clone occurred once. The CDR3 loop reads CASSYSARTGGYEQYF. Here the CDR3 DNA reads TGTGCCAGCAGTTACTCGGCGAGGACAGGCGGTTACGAGCAGTACTTC. This chain uses TRBV6-5 with TRBJ2-7, with TRBD1 identical over 7 bases. Germline CDR1 reads MNHEY; CDR2 reads SVGAGI. The junction had 9 bases not matched to a gene; V was cut back by 0 bases and J by 4 bases. The CDR3 covers 16 residues.